This passage covers 22 T cell receptor beta chains from one sample sequenced in a study of CD8 T cells in ankylosing spondylitis. Study findings and constraints: In ankylosing spondylitis blood, a motif of seven to nine highly homologous TCR beta variants appeared characteristic.

Their antigens are not known. One entry per CDR3 protein results from TCRdb running MiXCR on the 5' RACE reads. The sample comprises roughly 470,000 distinct CDR3 sequences, about 24% of which are singletons, and 0.89% rests with the top ten. Material: blood, either unsorted or a sorted T cell fraction (not recorded which). The receptors were sampled from a male donor with ankylosing spondylitis.

The chain carries TRBV5-1 and TRBJ1-5, with 8 bases identical to TRBD1. The CDR3 consists of 14 residues. V trimming: 4 bases; J trimming: 7 bases; junction bases outside the gene matches: 7. Germline lookup yields CDR1 SGHRS and CDR2 YFSETQ. The CDR3 protein is CASSQTGADQPQHF. For the CDR3, the DNA is TGCGCCAGCAGCCAGACAGGGGCTGACCAGCCCCAGCATTTT.

This rearrangement joins TRBV5-8 to TRBJ2-3, with 10 bases aligning to TRBD1. CDR1 SGHTS and CDR2 YDEGEE come from the germline V gene. CDR3 length: 17 amino acids. The ends lost 4 bases at V and 1 base at J; junction bases unmatched: 9. CDR3 residues: CASSTGTGDGGTDTQYF. DNA for the CDR3: TGTGCCAGCAGCACGGGGACAGGGGATGGTGGCACAGATACGCAGTATTTT.

This clonotype was seen only a few times. This chain uses TRBV5-5 with TRBJ2-3; 9 positions match TRBD2. Germline loops: CDR1 SGHKS, CDR2 YYEKEE (reference sequence). The length of the CDR3 is 14 residues. Trimming took 4 bases from V and 4 from J; bases not matched to a gene: 4. CDR3 coding DNA: TGTGCCAGCAGCCCTAGCGGGATCCCAGATACGCAGTATTTT. Protein sequence: CASSPSGIPDTQYF.

This clonotype was picked up a small number of times. The chain joins TRBV27 to TRBJ1-6; TRBD1 aligns across 7 bases. V lost 4 bases and J lost 9; bases outside the gene matches: 9. Germline V gene lookup returns CDR1 MNHEY and CDR2 SMNVEV (reference sequence). The CDR3 runs 15 residues. CDR3 amino acids: CASSYQGEGTSPLHF. In nucleotides, the CDR3 is TGTGCCAGCAGTTACCAGGGGGAGGGGACTTCACCCCTCCACTTT.

This clonotype was seen a handful of times. The chain uses TRBV5-1 and TRBJ1-6; D is unclear. The CDR3 totals 15 residues. The germline gives CDR1 SGHRS, CDR2 YFSETQ. Trimming pared 1 base from V and 3 bases from J, leaving 8 bases between. DNA of the CDR3: TGCGCCAGCAGCTTGAAGGGCCTCTATAATTCACCCCTCCACTTT. This sequence encodes CASSLKGLYNSPLHF.

This clonotype has only a few counts. This chain connects TRBV5-6 to TRBJ1-2; TRBD1 might be the D (5 bases). CDR3 length: 14 residues. Germline loops: CDR1 SGHDT, CDR2 YYEEEE. Trimming removed 1 base at V and 2 bases at J, with 9 bases between. CDR3 bases: TGTGCCAGCAGCTTGCTACAGGCCAACTATGGCTACACCTTC. Translated, it gives CASSLLQANYGYTF.

The chain is built from TRBV20-1 and TRBJ2-3, with D unclear. Germline V lookup: CDR1 DFQATT, CDR2 SNEGSKA (reference sequence). The CDR3 loop spans 13 amino acids. V lost 5 bases, J lost 6 bases, and 15 bases lay in between. This chain's CDR3 is CSADPRVRDTQYF. CDR3 DNA sequence: TGCAGTGCTGACCCCCGGGTGAGGGATACGCAGTATTTT.

The V and J genes are TRBV10-3 and TRBJ2-1; 9 bases agree with TRBD2. Germline V lookup: CDR1 ENHRY, CDR2 SYGVKD. The CDR3 has 14 amino acids. V lost 4 bases to trimming and J lost 7 bases; unmatched junction nucleotides: 5. Here the CDR3 DNA reads TGTGCCATCAGTGTAGTAGCGGGAGTGAATGAGCAGTTCTTC. Its protein product is CAISVVAGVNEQFF.

The J gene is TRBJ2-5, the V gene TRBV6-1, with 8 bases lining up with TRBD2. CDR1 and CDR2 from the germline V gene are MNHNS and SASEGT. The CDR3 loop spans 13 amino acids. V lost 7 bases to trimming and J lost 7 bases; unmatched junction nucleotides: 8. The CDR3 sequence: CASTREARRTQYF. DNA for the CDR3: TGTGCCAGCACGCGGGAGGCCAGGAGGACCCAGTACTTC.

This chain links TRBV9 with TRBJ2-3, with D uncertain. This CDR3 has 14 residues. V was cut by 4 bases and J by 0 bases, with 9 bases left in between. Germline-derived CDR1 and CDR2 are SGDLS and YYNGEE. CDR3 loop: CASSPRRSTDTQYF. CDR3 in DNA: TGTGCCAGCAGCCCCCGGCGGAGCACAGATACGCAGTATTTT. The complete variable domain, with remaining parts taken from reference TRBV9 and TRBJ2-3, reads DSGVTQTPKHLITATGQRVTLRCSPRSGDLSVYWYQQSLDQGLQFLIQYYNGEERAKGNILERFSAQQFPDLHSELNLSSLELGDSALYFCASSPRRSTDTQYFGPGTRLTVL.

The chain links TRBV29-1 to TRBJ1-2, with TRBD1 matching over 8 bases. V lost 8 bases to trimming and J lost 6 bases; unmatched junction nucleotides: 5. This CDR3 spans 11 amino acids. Germline V lookup: CDR1 SQVTM, CDR2 ANQGSEA. CDR3 residues: CSSDRENGYTF. CDR3 coding DNA: TGCAGCTCGGACAGGGAGAATGGCTACACCTTC.

The J gene is TRBJ1-1, the V gene TRBV29-1; D is unresolved. V lost 1 base to trimming and J lost 0 bases, with 6 bases between them. The germline V gene has CDR1 SQVTM and CDR2 ANQGSEA. This CDR3 is built from 13 residues. CDR3 sequence (DNA): TGCAGCGTTGAAGCACAGCTGAACACTGAAGCTTTCTTT. This encodes CSVEAQLNTEAFF.

This clonotype was picked up a small number of times. The chain employs TRBV20-1 and TRBJ1-1; D may be TRBD1 (6 bases). The CDR3 has 15 residues. CDR1 is DFQATT, CDR2 SNEGSKA, per germline (reference sequence). The ends were cut back, 6 bases at V and 1 base at J, with 18 bases in the middle. CDR3 in amino acids: CSAALGGVGNTEAFF. The CDR3 DNA is TGCAGTGCCGCGCTGGGGGGCGTCGGGAACACTGAAGCTTTCTTT.

The chain combines TRBV10-2 with TRBJ2-7; D is perhaps TRBD2 (7 bases). The length of the CDR3 is 17 residues. Germline V lookup: CDR1 WSHSY, CDR2 SAAADI. With 0 bases removed from V and 3 bases from J, the gap between germline ends came to 18 bases. As DNA, the CDR3 is TGCGCCAGCAGTGAGTCGCGGGGGCGGGAGAGGGTCTACGAGCAGTACGTC. Translated, it gives CASSESRGRERVYEQYV.

This chain uses TRBV7-2 with TRBJ1-2; D is undetermined. V gave up 0 bases and J gave up 8 bases, with 19 bases separating them. Germline V gives CDR1 SGHTA, CDR2 FQGNSA. The CDR3 totals 16 residues. CDR3 sequence reads: CASSLAVSSGSQGYTF. The CDR3 DNA sequence: TGTGCCAGCAGCTTAGCAGTGAGCAGCGGTAGCCAGGGCTACACCTTC. The variable domain in full, completed from reference TRBV7-2 and TRBJ1-2, reads GAGVSQSPSNKVTEKGKDVELRCDPISGHTALYWYRQSLGQGLEFLIYFQGNSAPDKSGLPSDRFSAERTGGSVSTLTIQRTQQEDSAVYLCASSLAVSSGSQGYTFGSGTRLTVV.

A few counts support this clonotype. The CDR3 bases are TGTGCCAGCAGCCAAGGGGACTCGGGGGCCCAGCATTTT. Translation gives CASSQGDSGAQHF. The chain employs TRBV3-1 and TRBJ1-5; D is perhaps TRBD1 (5 bases). The germline V gene has CDR1 LGHDT and CDR2 YNNKEL (reference sequence). V lost 1 base and J 11 bases, leaving 12 bases between the germline ends. The CDR3 is 13 amino acids.

V is TRBV7-2 and J is TRBJ2-7, with 7 bases that match TRBD1. CDR1 is SGHTA and CDR2 is FQGNSA in the germline V gene. This CDR3 contains 14 residues. The V segment lost 7 bases and the J segment 0 bases; nucleotides outside the gene matches: 6. CDR3 nucleotides: TGTGCCAGCAAAGACAGGGTGAGCTCCTACGAGCAGTACTTC. Translation: CASKDRVSSYEQYF. Combining the CDR3 with reference TRBV7-2 and TRBJ2-7 gives the whole variable domain GAGVSQSPSNKVTEKGKDVELRCDPISGHTALYWYRQSLGQGLEFLIYFQGNSAPDKSGLPSDRFSAERTGGSVSTLTIQRTQQEDSAVYLCASKDRVSSYEQYFGPGTRLTVT.

V and J are TRBV25-1 and TRBJ2-3; no definite D call. The germline V and J ends were trimmed by 2 bases and 7 bases, with 16 bases remaining between them. CDR1 and CDR2 from the germline V gene are MGHDK and SYGVNS. The CDR3 has 15 residues. The CDR3 loop reads CASSEMSFVPHTQYF. CDR3 DNA sequence: TGTGCCAGCAGTGAAATGTCTTTTGTGCCTCATACGCAGTATTTT.

The J gene is TRBJ1-1, the V gene TRBV6-2 or TRBV6-3; D might be TRBD1 (5 bases). V was shortened by 10 bases and J by 3 bases, with 18 bases between the two germline ends. The length of the CDR3 is 14 residues. Per the germline V gene, CDR1 is MNHEY and CDR2 is SVGEGT. The CDR3 region has the DNA TGTGCCACCACCCGGGGGGGGATGGACACTGAAGCTTTCTTT. It codes for CATTRGGMDTEAFF.

The chain uses TRBV5-1 and TRBJ2-1; 9 bases align to TRBD2. Germline V gene sequence: CDR1 SGHRS, CDR2 YFSETQ. The CDR3 runs to 15 residues. The ends lost 6 bases at V and 7 bases at J; junction bases unmatched: 11. The CDR3 DNA is TGCGCCAGCACCGCCACGAGCGGGAGGTGGAATGAGCAGTTCTTC. This encodes CASTATSGRWNEQFF.

This clonotype was seen a few times. The rearrangement links TRBV12-3 or TRBV12-4 to TRBJ2-1; 7 bases are a match to TRBD1. The CDR3 is made up of 14 amino acids. The junction had 7 bases not matched to a gene; V was cut back by 3 bases and J by 8 bases. CDR3 DNA: TGTGCCAGCAGTTTTAAGGGGACAGCGGATGAGCAGTTCTTC. This sequence encodes CASSFKGTADEQFF.

The chain links TRBV29-1 to TRBJ1-1; 10 bases are a match to TRBD1. Germline V CDR1 and CDR2: SQVTM, ANQGSEA. The length of the CDR3 is 13 residues. V lost 7 bases to trimming and J lost 4 bases; unmatched junction nucleotides: 6. CDR3 nucleotide sequence: TGCAGCGCCCAGGACAGGGGGGCCACTGAAGCTTTCTTT. Its translation is CSAQDRGATEAFF.